A single sample is the source of the 4 T cell receptor beta chains below, sequenced in a study of tumor-infiltrating lymphocytes in primary liver carcinoma. Using a constant-region primer together with ProtoScript II reverse transcriptase, TCR beta cDNA was made from about 500 ng of total RNA. Each TCR beta library was derived from three nested multiplex PCR rounds that employed slightly modified ARM-PCR. A C-beta reverse primer and TRBV1-TRBV30 forward primers served in each of the first two PCR rounds, at approximately 10 cycles apiece. Via MiXCR, TCRdb re-called the multiplex PCR reads, giving one row per CDR3 protein. The data hold around 330,000 distinct CDR3 sequences, with roughly two thirds observed a single time. For blood RNA, unsorted whole blood served as the source, and germline DNA was extracted too. The material sequenced was peripheral blood. The receptor set was obtained from a man aged 35-49 years with primary liver carcinoma and hepatitis B virus infection.

Remarks on this clonotype: A much more abundant neighbour one base away suggests this may be a read error. The CDR3 does not close with the conserved phenylalanine or tryptophan, likely indicating a read error. This chain uses TRBV5-5 with TRBJ2-5; unclear D gene. V lost 3 bases and J 2 bases, leaving 5 bases between the germline ends. The CDR3 sequence is 12 residues long. Germline V CDR1 and CDR2: SGHKS, YYEKEE (reference sequence). The chain's CDR3 is CASSSTQETQYV. DNA of the CDR3: TGTGCCAGCAGCTCTACTCAAGAGACCCAGTACGTC.

On this clonotype: Given a much more abundant clone one base away, this may be a read error. The gene calls are TRBV6-6 and TRBJ1-1; D remains unclear. This CDR3 is built from 13 residues. V dropped 5 bases and J dropped 0 bases, with 7 bases sitting between them. The germline gives CDR1 MNHNY, CDR2 SVGAGI (reference sequence). The CDR3 protein is CASSNTLNTEAFF. CDR3 bases: TGTGCCAGCAGTAACACCCTGAACACTGAAGCTTTCTTT.

The count of this clonotype is one. This could be a read error, since a much larger clone is one nucleotide away. The chain is built from TRBV21-1 and TRBJ2-7; TRBD2 was called by the table and not checked on the DNA. TRBV21-1 is an annotated pseudogene. The CDR3 is 16 amino acids. The CDR3 spells CASSKALAGGWYKQYF. As DNA, the CDR3 is TGTGCCAGCAGCAAAGCGCTAGCGGGAGGATGGTACAAGCAGTACTTC.

The CDR3 reads CASSIGGLQSYNEQFF. The CDR3 nucleotides are TGTGCCAGCAGCATAGGGGGACTCCAATCCTACAATGAGCAGTTCTTC. The V gene is TRBV11-1, the J gene TRBJ2-1; D might be TRBD1 or TRBD2, each matching 6 bases. Per the germline V gene, CDR1 is SGHAT and CDR2 is FQDESV (reference sequence). The CDR3 runs 16 residues. V was cut by 5 bases and J by 1 base, with 15 bases left in between.